These 15 T cell receptor beta chains were sequenced from one sample in a study of T cell responses to AZD1222 COVID-19 vaccine. Using immunoSEQ multiplex PCR, the repertoire was profiled, and TCRdb retains in-frame clones only, with some absent. The data contain roughly 35,000 clones, approximately 90% of them singletons. Material: peripheral blood, obtained 28 days after the second AZD1222 dose. Every receptor here comes from an adult who received the AZD1222 COVID-19 vaccine.

The CDR3 DNA is TGTGCCAGCTCACTTAATCGTGGCTCAACTAATGAAAAACTGTTTTTT. This translates into CASSLNRGSTNEKLFF. This sequence joins TRBV18 and TRBJ1-4, with D hard to call. The V and J ends lost 4 bases and 0 bases respectively, with 12 bases between them. CDR3 length equals 16 residues. The germline V gene has CDR1 KGHSH and CDR2 LQKENI.

The rearrangement uses TRBV15 and TRBJ1-4; 7 positions match TRBD1. Trimming removed 1 base from V and 7 bases from J; junction bases left unmatched: 9. The CDR3 has 16 residues. From germline, CDR1 is LNHNV and CDR2 YYDKDF (reference sequence). CDR3 sequence reads: CATSRAGQTASEKLFF. The CDR3 nucleotides are TGTGCCACCAGCAGAGCGGGACAGACAGCTAGTGAAAAACTGTTTTTT.

The J gene is TRBJ1-4, the V gene TRBV25-1, with no clear D. CDR1 and CDR2 from the germline V gene are MGHDK and SYGVNS. The CDR3 is made up of 15 amino acids. Trimming left V 6 bases short and J 5 bases short, with 16 bases between. The CDR3: CASRGRVGVNEKLFF. CDR3 bases: TGTGCCAGCAGAGGCCGCGTGGGTGTGAATGAAAAACTGTTTTTT.

The CDR3 loop reads CASSRGASGRTDTQYF. The CDR3 nucleotides read TGTGCCAGCAGCCGAGGGGCTAGCGGGCGCACAGATACGCAGTATTTT. The gene calls are TRBV3-1 (or the pseudogene TRBV3-2) and TRBJ2-3; TRBD2 matches at 8 bases. The length of the CDR3 is 16 residues. V shed 4 bases, J shed 1 base, and the junction held 7 bases outside the gene matches. CDR1 is LGHDT and CDR2 is YNNKEL in the germline V gene (reference sequence).

The chain is built from TRBV5-1 and TRBJ2-3, with 8 nucleotides matching TRBD2. V shed 3 bases and J 5 bases; nucleotides not matched to a gene: 5. The germline gives CDR1 SGHRS, CDR2 YFSETQ. The CDR3 is 14 residues long. CDR3 protein: CASSSGGVGDTQYF. The CDR3 nucleotides read TGCGCCAGCAGCTCCGGGGGGGTAGGAGATACGCAGTATTTT.

The V and J genes are TRBV21-1 and TRBJ1-5. TRBV21-1 is recorded as a pseudogene. CDR3 length equals 19 residues. The CDR3 nucleotides are TGTGCCAGCAGCAAAGACGTCGGAGGGACACACTATAGCAATCAGCCCCAGCATTTT. Translating gives CASSKDVGGTHYSNQPQHF.

The V and J genes are TRBV10-2 and TRBJ2-7, with D possibly TRBD1 on 6 matching bases. V gave up 7 bases and J gave up 4 bases, with 23 bases separating them. There are 16 residues in the CDR3. Germline loops: CDR1 WSHSY, CDR2 SAAADI. CDR3 DNA sequence: TGCGCCAGCACCCAAACCCCCGGGACAATATCATACGAGCAGTACTTC. Amino acid sequence: CASTQTPGTISYEQYF.

This clone was seen a single time. The chain employs TRBV2 and TRBJ2-7; TRBD2 aligns across 8 bases. Trimming took 3 bases from V and 2 from J; bases not matched to a gene: 3. CDR1 and CDR2 from the germline V gene are SNHLY and FYNNEI. CDR3 size: 14 residues. CDR3 DNA: TGTGCCAGCAGTGATTCGGGAGGGCCCTACGAGCAGTACTTC. Encoded protein: CASSDSGGPYEQYF.

The gene calls are TRBV5-1 and TRBJ2-3; D is unresolved. CDR1 SGHRS and CDR2 YFSETQ come from the germline V gene. V dropped 3 bases and J dropped 5 bases, with 13 bases sitting between them. This CDR3 contains 14 residues. The chain's CDR3 is CASSYFGSEDTQYF. The DNA of the CDR3 is TGCGCCAGCAGCTACTTTGGATCGGAAGATACGCAGTATTTT.

This chain connects TRBV6-4 to TRBJ1-2; 8 nucleotides agree with TRBD1. This CDR3 comprises 16 residues. The V segment lost 6 bases and the J segment 1 base; nucleotides outside the gene matches: 10. Germline assignment: CDR1 MRHNA and CDR2 SNTAGT. The CDR3 DNA reads as TGTGCCAGCAGCCCTGGAGGGGACAGGTTTAACTATGGCTACACCTTC. Protein sequence: CASSPGGDRFNYGYTF.

This chain uses TRBV27 with TRBJ2-7, with 10 bases lining up with TRBD1. With 5 bases clipped from V and 3 bases from J, the junction kept 4 bases outside the gene matches. The germline V gene encodes CDR1 MNHEY and CDR2 SMNVEV (reference sequence). The CDR3 is 14 amino acids. This CDR3 reads CASSLRTGGYEQYF. CDR3 sequence (DNA): TGTGCCAGCAGTCTCCGGACAGGGGGCTACGAGCAGTACTTC.

This clone occurred a few times. The gene calls are TRBV28 and TRBJ2-7; 8 bases map to TRBD1. Germline CDR1 is MDHEN and CDR2 is SYDVKM. The CDR3 contains 16 residues. J gave up 1 base and V 4 bases, and 9 bases lay outside the gene matches. DNA of the CDR3: TGTGCCAGCAGTTCATTCGCGGGGACAGGATCCTACGAGCAGTACTTC. Its translation is CASSSFAGTGSYEQYF. The entire variable domain, with the rest obtained from reference TRBV28 and TRBJ2-7, is as follows: DVKVTQSSRYLVKRTGEKVFLECVQDMDHENMFWYRQDPGLGLRLIYFSYDVKMKEKGDIPEGYSVSREKKERFSLILESASTNQTSMYLCASSSFAGTGSYEQYFGPGTRLTVT.

V gene TRBV5-6 combines with J gene TRBJ2-7; tentatively, D is TRBD1 or TRBD2 (7 bases each). The CDR3 is made up of 15 amino acids. CDR1 and CDR2 from the germline V gene are SGHDT and YYEEEE. Trimming removed 1 base from V and 3 bases from J, with 14 bases in between. The CDR3 nucleotides are TGTGCCAGCAGCTTGTTGTTCAGGGGGGGCTACGAGCAGTACTTC. This codes for CASSLLFRGGYEQYF.

V and J are TRBV5-5 and TRBJ2-7; 10 bases agree with TRBD2. With 4 bases clipped from V and 3 bases from J, the junction kept 7 bases outside the gene matches. CDR3 length equals 15 residues. In germline, CDR1 is SGHKS, CDR2 YYEKEE (reference sequence). The CDR3 protein is CASSQETSGFYEQYF. In DNA, the CDR3 is TGTGCCAGCAGCCAGGAGACTAGCGGGTTCTACGAGCAGTACTTC.

The chain links TRBV19 to TRBJ1-1, with D perhaps TRBD1 (5 bases). V lost 4 bases to trimming and J lost 10 bases, with 10 bases between them. The germline V gene encodes CDR1 LNHDA and CDR2 SQIVND (reference sequence). The CDR3 runs to 11 residues. The CDR3 protein is CASSNRDSAFF. As DNA, the CDR3 is TGTGCCAGTAGTAACCGGGACTCAGCTTTCTTT.